The present T cell receptor beta chain was sequenced within a study of cytomegalovirus exposure and HLA in healthy donors. Whole-study results and caveats: In a later analysis, across HLA loci, associated TCR counts were highest for DRB1, lowest for HLA-C. Previously analyzed data showed that most TCR beta V segments were productive at a frequency of about 87% or about 30%.

A multiplex PCR was run with 60 Vbeta primers and 13 Jbeta primers. TCRdb's copy holds only in-frame clones and misses some; the assay was immunoSEQ multiplex PCR. Among more than 95,000 clones listed, roughly 82% were seen once. Donors had nominal health at sampling but likely had unrecorded immune exposures. For this clone: Its antigen is still unknown.

Sequencing was performed on PBMCs. This TCR was sampled from an older woman in good health and CMV-seropositive.

DNA of the CDR3: TGTGCCAGCACCTCCAAAATGACAGGGGGCTCCTACAATGAGCAGTTCTTC. Translation gives CASTSKMTGGSYNEQFF. The chain has TRBV11-2 and TRBJ2-1; 9 positions match TRBD1. Per the germline V gene, CDR1 is SGHAT and CDR2 is FQNNGV. The CDR3 loop spans 17 amino acids. The trim removed 7 bases at V and 0 bases at J, leaving 10 bases unmatched.